Listed here are 21 T cell receptor beta chains from one sample, sequenced in a study of blood T cell repertoires in COVID-19. Profiling relied on immunoSEQ multiplex PCR, and the TCRdb table lists in-frame clones only, not all of them. The data show 250,000 to 350,000 clones, 87% seen once. The specimen sequenced was PBMCs or T cells enriched from blood (not recorded which). The receptors were gathered from a woman aged 25 to 39 who had recovered from COVID-19.

This clone was seen only a few times. V is TRBV11-1 and J is TRBJ1-2; weak D call: TRBD1 (6 bases). There are 14 residues in the CDR3. Looked up from germline, CDR1 is SGHAT and CDR2 is FQDESV (reference sequence). V lost 5 bases and J 4 bases, leaving 14 bases between the germline ends. Here the CDR3 reads CASSNQQGTYGYTF. CDR3 DNA: TGTGCCAGCAGCAATCAACAGGGTACCTATGGCTACACCTTC.

V gene TRBV30 combines with J gene TRBJ1-4; no clear D gene. The germline CDR1 and CDR2 sequences are GTSNPN and SVGIG (reference sequence). CDR3 size: 11 residues. V was shortened by 5 bases and J by 4 bases, with 5 bases between the two germline ends. The chain's CDR3 is CAWAGNEKLFF. Written as DNA, the CDR3 is TGTGCCTGGGCGGGTAATGAAAAACTGTTTTTT. The full variable domain, rest sourced from reference TRBV30 and TRBJ1-4, is SQTIHQWPATLVQPVGSPLSLECTVEGTSNPNLYWYRQAAGRGLQLLFYSVGIGQISSEVPQNLSASRPQDRQFILSSKKLLLSDSGFYLCAWAGNEKLFFGSGTQLSVL.

This chain joins TRBV7-9 and TRBJ1-1; no clear D. CDR1 SEHNR and CDR2 FQNEAQ come from the germline V gene (reference sequence). The CDR3 loop spans 15 amino acids. The V and J ends lost 5 bases and 1 base respectively, with 14 bases between them. The CDR3 coding sequence is TGTGCCAGCAGCATATCGGGAGTCCCGAACACTGAAGCTTTCTTT. This codes for CASSISGVPNTEAFF.

This rearrangement joins TRBV5-4 to TRBJ1-4; D perhaps matches TRBD1 (5 bases). Per germline, CDR1 SGHNT and CDR2 YYREEE (reference sequence). V gave up 3 bases and J gave up 5 bases, with 8 bases separating them. The CDR3 sequence is 13 residues long. The CDR3, as DNA: TGTGCCAGCAGCTCCCGGGGGAATGAAAAACTGTTTTTT. The encoded protein is CASSSRGNEKLFF.

V gene TRBV4-1 combines with J gene TRBJ1-2; D gene unclear. This CDR3 region has 14 residues. The V end lost 2 bases, the J end lost 4 bases, and 11 bases lay between the germline ends. CDR1 is MGHRA and CDR2 is YSYEKL in the germline V gene. The CDR3 loop reads CASSQFITGYGYTF. The CDR3 DNA reads TGCGCCAGCAGCCAATTTATTACTGGCTATGGCTACACCTTC.

This clone was detected only a few times. This chain connects TRBV5-1 to TRBJ2-7; 7 bases are a match to TRBD1. Germline CDR1 SGHRS, CDR2 YFSETQ. The junction had 4 bases not matched to a gene; V was cut back by 3 bases and J by 4 bases. The CDR3 loop spans 13 amino acids. Here the CDR3 reads CASSSTGFYEQYF. CDR3 bases: TGCGCCAGCAGCTCGACAGGGTTTTACGAGCAGTACTTC. Full variable domain (remainder filled in from reference TRBV5-1 and TRBJ2-7): KAGVTQTPRYLIKTRGQQVTLSCSPISGHRSVSWYQQTPGQGLQFLFEYFSETQRNKGNFPGRFSGRQFSNSRSEMNVSTLELGDSALYLCASSSTGFYEQYFGPGTRLTVT.

The chain recombines TRBV14 with TRBJ1-2; the D gene is possibly TRBD1 (5 bases). Germline V CDR1 and CDR2: SGHDN, FVKESK. The V gene lost 4 bases and the J gene lost 0 bases, with 15 bases spanning the gap. This CDR3 comprises 16 residues. The CDR3 region has the DNA TGTGCCAGCAGCCGCGGGGGGGTCCAAGCTAACTATGGCTACACCTTC. Translated, it gives CASSRGGVQANYGYTF.

This rearrangement joins TRBV5-5 to TRBJ1-2; 8 bases match TRBD1. This CDR3 is 15 amino acids long. Germline-derived CDR1 and CDR2 are SGHKS and YYEKEE (reference sequence). With 0 bases clipped from V and 4 bases from J, the junction kept 5 bases outside the gene matches. DNA of the CDR3: TGTGCCAGCAGCTTGGTAGGTCAGGGGGCCTATGGCTACACCTTC. Its translation is CASSLVGQGAYGYTF.

The V gene is TRBV19, the J gene TRBJ2-1; no firm D call. CDR3 size: 13 residues. V lost 6 bases to trimming and J lost 6 bases, with 12 bases between them. CDR1 LNHDA and CDR2 SQIVND come from the germline V gene (reference sequence). The CDR3 sequence: CASRENWSNEQFF. CDR3 bases: TGTGCCAGTAGAGAGAACTGGAGCAATGAGCAGTTCTTC.

With respect to this clone: Other DNA sequences in the same sample also yield this CDR3. This chain links TRBV30 with TRBJ1-1; D is possibly TRBD1 (5 bases). Germline CDR1 is GTSNPN and CDR2 is SVGIG (reference sequence). CDR3 size: 13 residues. V lost 3 bases and J 0 bases, leaving 8 bases between the germline ends. The CDR3 is CAWRQGLNTEAFF. CDR3 nucleotides: TGTGCCTGGAGGCAGGGCTTGAACACTGAAGCTTTCTTT. Supplemented by reference TRBV30 and TRBJ1-1, the full variable domain reads SQTIHQWPATLVQPVGSPLSLECTVEGTSNPNLYWYRQAAGRGLQLLFYSVGIGQISSEVPQNLSASRPQDRQFILSSKKLLLSDSGFYLCAWRQGLNTEAFFGQGTRLTVV.

This clone was seen once. The chain joins TRBV30 to TRBJ1-3, with a tentative D call TRBD1 (5 bases). V was shortened by 1 base and J by 4 bases, with 17 bases between the two germline ends. Germline-derived CDR1 and CDR2 are GTSNPN and SVGIG (reference sequence). This CDR3 is built from 16 residues. The CDR3: CAWSARIRGKGNTIYF. The DNA of the CDR3 is TGTGCCTGGAGTGCCAGGATCCGGGGGAAAGGAAACACCATATATTTT.

The genes are TRBV6-5 and TRBJ1-5, with D perhaps matching TRBD1 (5 bases). V was cut by 10 bases and J by 1 base, with 17 bases left in between. The germline V gene has CDR1 MNHEY and CDR2 SVGAGI. There are 15 residues in the CDR3. CDR3 sequence (DNA): TGTGCCACCATGGTAAGGGGTTACAGCAATCAGCCCCAGCATTTT. Its translation: CATMVRGYSNQPQHF.

V and J are TRBV2 and TRBJ1-2; D is perhaps TRBD1 (5 bases). The germline gives CDR1 SNHLY, CDR2 FYNNEI. Trimming removed 7 bases at V and 4 bases at J, with 19 bases between. The CDR3 extends over 15 amino acids. DNA for the CDR3: TGTGCCAGCACCCCGGGGGTGGGTGGAGTCTATGGCTACACCTTC. It codes for CASTPGVGGVYGYTF.

The chain employs TRBV7-9 and TRBJ1-5; D not certain. This CDR3 contains 15 residues. Germline V gives CDR1 SEHNR, CDR2 FQNEAQ (reference sequence). V lost 4 bases and J 0 bases, leaving 10 bases between the germline ends. The CDR3 is CASSSSQYSNQPQHF. Here the CDR3 DNA reads TGTGCCAGCAGCTCCAGTCAGTATAGCAATCAGCCCCAGCATTTT.

The chain joins TRBV11-2 to TRBJ1-2; maybe TRBD1 (5 bases). The CDR3 spans 14 residues. Germline assignment: CDR1 SGHAT and CDR2 FQNNGV. V gave up 4 bases and J gave up 4 bases, with 13 bases separating them. In DNA, the CDR3 is TGTGCCAGCAGCTCAGGGAAAGGTGGCTATGGCTACACCTTC. As protein: CASSSGKGGYGYTF.

The rearrangement links TRBV3-1 (or the pseudogene TRBV3-2) to TRBJ2-7; D gene ambiguous. V gave up 0 bases and J gave up 5 bases, with 5 bases separating them. CDR1 is LGHDT, CDR2 YNNKEL, per germline (reference sequence). The CDR3 has 12 amino acids. The DNA of the CDR3 is TGTGCCAGCAGCCAAGAGGGCAACGAGCAGTACTTC. This codes for CASSQEGNEQYF.

V usage is TRBV30 and J usage is TRBJ2-7; 9 bases fit TRBD2. J was trimmed by 5 bases and V by 5 bases; bases with no gene match: 7. The CDR3 is 13 residues long. Germline V gives CDR1 GTSNPN, CDR2 SVGIG (reference sequence). The CDR3 here is CAWDAGGKHEQYF. In DNA form, the CDR3 reads TGTGCCTGGGATGCGGGGGGGAAGCACGAGCAGTACTTC.

This clone was detected only a few times. This chain links TRBV4-1 with TRBJ2-5; 10 positions match TRBD2. Germline V CDR1 and CDR2: MGHRA, YSYEKL. The CDR3 runs 15 residues. The ends lost 1 base at V and 4 bases at J; junction bases unmatched: 3. The CDR3 DNA is TGCGCCAGCAGCCAAGTGTGGACTAGCGGAGAGACCCAGTACTTC. Translation: CASSQVWTSGETQYF.

The rearrangement uses TRBV7-9 and TRBJ1-3; possibly TRBD1 for D (5 bases). V was cut by 5 bases and J by 0 bases, with 17 bases left in between. The CDR3 is 17 residues long. Germline CDR1 and CDR2: SEHNR and FQNEAQ (reference sequence). The CDR3 spells CASSPQGGISSGNTIYF. In DNA, the CDR3 is TGTGCCAGCAGCCCCCAGGGAGGAATCTCCTCTGGAAACACCATATATTTT.

The chain uses TRBV30 and TRBJ1-5; TRBD1 is a possible D gene (6 bases). This CDR3 contains 13 residues. Germline CDR1 GTSNPN, CDR2 SVGIG (reference sequence). Deletions cut 5 bases from V and 5 bases from J, with 13 bases between. The CDR3 region has the DNA TGTGCCTGGGCCTGGGGGGGCGATCAGCCCCAGCATTTT. The encoded protein is CAWAWGGDQPQHF.

The rearrangement links TRBV4-2 to TRBJ2-1, with 10 bases that match TRBD2. The CDR3 covers 15 residues. J lost 5 bases, V lost 3 bases, and 4 bases had no gene match. In germline, CDR1 is LGHNA, CDR2 YNFKEQ. For the CDR3, the DNA is TGTGCCAGCAGCCATCTAGCGGGAGCTAACAATGAGCAGTTCTTC. This codes for CASSHLAGANNEQFF.